This TCR beta chain came from a study of control samples from healthy donors and cancer patients. Here immunoSEQ multiplex PCR was the method, and the copy in TCRdb shows in-frame clones only, minus some. This sample has 140,000 or so clones, with about 94% found just once. Sequencing used PBMCs. The receptor's source is a man aged 60 to 75 with colorectal cancer.

In DNA, the CDR3 is TGTGCCAGCAGTCCCAGGACAGGGGGCGTTGGGGAAAAACTGTTTTTT. Its protein is CASSPRTGGVGEKLFF. V usage is TRBV27 and J usage is TRBJ1-4, with 11 bases aligning to TRBD1. The CDR3 runs 16 residues. The germline gives CDR1 MNHEY, CDR2 SMNVEV (reference sequence). The V segment lost 5 bases and the J segment 8 bases; nucleotides outside the gene matches: 10.